This T cell receptor (beta chain) was documented in a study of cytomegalovirus exposure and HLA in healthy donors. The primer mix had 60 Vbeta and 13 Jbeta primers. The repertoire was sequenced with immunoSEQ multiplex PCR; TCRdb's copy has only in-frame clones and lacks some. The repertoire includes around 180,000 clones, roughly 88% of them detected once, and 1.2% sits in the top ten. Notes on the study in general: The study flagged 150 to 200 TCR beta chains as cytomegalovirus-associated. Most TCR sequences proved rare, with some public TCRs found in many donors.

As for this clone: Its specificity is not known.

Germline CDR1 and CDR2: SGHRS and YFSETQ. The CDR3 has 18 amino acids. Trimming removed 4 bases from V and 4 bases from J; junction bases left unmatched: 14. The material sequenced was PBMCs. The V and J genes are TRBV5-1 and TRBJ2-7, with 13 bases fitting TRBD2. This TCR derives from a boy aged 2 to 10 in good health and CMV-seronegative. The CDR3 reads CASSRLIGLAGVRYEQYF. The CDR3 coding sequence is TGCGCCAGCAGCCGACTGATAGGACTAGCGGGAGTTAGATACGAGCAGTACTTC.